The T cell receptor (beta chain) under discussion was sequenced for a study of shared clonotypes between healthy human individuals. Each cell subset's genomic DNA was divided evenly among several immunoSEQ plates. Here immunoSEQ multiplex PCR was the method, and the copy in TCRdb shows in-frame clones only, minus some. The sample yields approximately 2.3 million clones, over 85% seen once. CDR3 length equals 15 residues. Germline assignment: CDR1 MDHEN and CDR2 SYDVKM. V was clipped by 8 bases and J by 0 bases; unmatched bases: 7. The chain is built from TRBV28 and TRBJ1-5, with 7 nucleotides matching TRBD1. The sequence came from a young man in good health. Some clones in this sample may be carry-over from other donors' samples. The sequenced material came from naive CD4+ T cells from PBMCs. Subset defined: CD45RA+ positively selected. CDR3 residues: CASGPGQYSNQPQHF. DNA for the CDR3: TGTGCCAGCGGCCCGGGACAGTATAGCAATCAGCCCCAGCATTTT.